This passage covers 26 T cell receptor beta chains from one sample sequenced in a study of cytomegalovirus exposure and HLA in healthy donors. The PCR employed 60 Vbeta primers together with 13 Jbeta primers. Some clones are missing from TCRdb's copy, which holds only in-frame ones; the method was immunoSEQ multiplex PCR. The table lists roughly 69,000 clones, 70% to 80% of them singletons. The sequenced sample consisted of PBMCs. The receptors come from a man aged 18 to 29 in good health and CMV-seronegative.

CDR3 sequence reads: CTSSGARSGEQDEQYF. CDR3 sequence (DNA): TGCACCAGCAGCGGGGCGCGTAGCGGGGAACAGGACGAGCAGTACTTC. V usage is TRBV1 and J usage is TRBJ2-7; whether TRBD2, the table's D call, matches the DNA was not checked. TRBV1 is classified as a pseudogene. The CDR3 is 16 residues long.

The chain couples TRBV11-2 to TRBJ2-3; 8 bases line up with TRBD1. Per the germline V gene, CDR1 is SGHAT and CDR2 is FQNNGV. V trimming: 5 bases; J trimming: 6 bases; junction bases outside the gene matches: 10. The CDR3 totals 15 residues. The CDR3 spells CASSPTGVRLDTQYF. CDR3 coding DNA: TGTGCCAGCAGCCCGACAGGGGTAAGGCTGGATACGCAGTATTTT.

The CDR3 reads CASSPLTGSDTEAFF. CDR3 nucleotide sequence: TGTGCCAGCTCACCTTTGACAGGGTCGGACACTGAAGCTTTCTTT. This chain links TRBV18 with TRBJ1-1; TRBD1 matches at 7 bases. V gave up 3 bases and J gave up 3 bases; unmatched junction bases: 7. The CDR3 contains 15 residues. CDR1 and CDR2 from the germline V gene are KGHSH and LQKENI. The variable domain in full, with the rest retrieved from reference TRBV18 and TRBJ1-1, is NAGVMQNPRHLVRRRGQEARLRCSPMKGHSHVYWYRQLPEEGLKFMVYLQKENIIDESGMPKERFSAEFPKEGPSILRIQQVVRGDSAAYFCASSPLTGSDTEAFFGQGTRLTVV.

The rearrangement uses TRBV9 and TRBJ2-1; a weak D match, TRBD1 (5 bases). This CDR3 region has 14 residues. In germline, CDR1 is SGDLS, CDR2 YYNGEE. V dropped 0 bases and J dropped 6 bases, with 10 bases sitting between them. The CDR3: CASSVVPDTNEQFF. The CDR3 DNA follows: TGTGCCAGCAGCGTAGTGCCGGACACCAATGAGCAGTTCTTC.

On this clone itself: The sample has other DNA sequences that encode this CDR3 too. The gene calls are TRBV9 and TRBJ2-5, with D maybe TRBD2 (5 bases). The CDR3 contains 14 residues. The V gene lost 0 bases and the J gene lost 4 bases, with 10 bases spanning the gap. Germline values: CDR1 SGDLS, CDR2 YYNGEE. CDR3 DNA sequence: TGTGCCAGCAGCGTAGGTGGAGGAAGAGAGACCCAGTACTTC. It yields the protein CASSVGGGRETQYF. Using reference TRBV9 and TRBJ2-5 for the parts outside the CDR3, the full variable domain is DSGVTQTPKHLITATGQRVTLRCSPRSGDLSVYWYQQSLDQGLQFLIQYYNGEERAKGNILERFSAQQFPDLHSELNLSSLELGDSALYFCASSVGGGRETQYFGPGTRLLVL.

The chain employs TRBV7-9 and TRBJ1-6; weak D call: TRBD1 (6 bases). Germline CDR1 SEHNR, CDR2 FQNEAQ (reference sequence). This CDR3 has 15 residues. The V gene lost 1 base and the J gene lost 8 bases, with 12 bases spanning the gap. Here the CDR3 reads CASSLGTGFYSPLHF. The CDR3 bases are TGTGCCAGCAGCTTAGGAACAGGGTTTTATTCACCCCTCCACTTT. Filled out from reference TRBV7-9 and TRBJ1-6, the complete variable domain reads DTGVSQNPRHKITKRGQNVTFRCDPISEHNRLYWYRQTLGQGPEFLTYFQNEAQLEKSRLLSDRFSAERPKGSFSTLEIQRTEQGDSAMYLCASSLGTGFYSPLHFGNGTRLTVT.

This clone was detected only once. V gene TRBV6-1 combines with J gene TRBJ2-7; 14 positions match TRBD2. This CDR3 is built from 15 residues. Trimming cost V 4 bases and J 4 bases; bases outside gene matches: 3. The germline V gene encodes CDR1 MNHNS and CDR2 SASEGT. The CDR3 protein is CASSGLAGGPYEQYF. The CDR3 DNA follows: TGTGCCAGCAGTGGACTAGCGGGGGGGCCTTACGAGCAGTACTTC.

CDR3 sequence: CASRSSGVKTQYF. DNA of the CDR3: TGTGCCAGCAGATCTAGCGGGGTGAAGACCCAGTACTTC. V gene TRBV27 combines with J gene TRBJ2-5; 9 nucleotides agree with TRBD2. Germline V gives CDR1 MNHEY, CDR2 SMNVEV (reference sequence). CDR3 length: 13 amino acids. V shed 6 bases and J 6 bases; nucleotides not matched to a gene: 5.

The V and J genes are TRBV7-8 and TRBJ2-1, with TRBD2 matching 10 bases. Looked up from germline, CDR1 is SGHVS and CDR2 is FQNEAQ. V gave up 0 bases and J gave up 12 bases; unmatched junction bases: 11. This CDR3 spans 16 amino acids. The CDR3 loop is CASSLAASGGAGGQFF. CDR3 in DNA: TGTGCCAGCAGCTTAGCGGCTAGCGGGGGAGCCGGTGGGCAGTTCTTC.

The rearrangement joins TRBV2 to TRBJ2-2, with TRBD1 matching 9 bases. The CDR3 totals 17 residues. Germline CDR1 is SNHLY and CDR2 is FYNNEI. Trimming took 4 bases from V and 3 from J; bases not matched to a gene: 9. The CDR3 region is CASSGGTGSVYTGELFF. The CDR3 DNA follows: TGTGCCAGCAGTGGCGGGACAGGGAGCGTGTACACCGGGGAGCTGTTTTTT.

This rearrangement joins TRBV27 to TRBJ2-3; TRBD2 might be the D (7 bases). The CDR3 loop spans 15 amino acids. V dropped 5 bases and J dropped 1 base, with 13 bases sitting between them. Germline-derived CDR1 and CDR2 are MNHEY and SMNVEV (reference sequence). The CDR3 reads CASSLRGAGTDTQYF. Here the CDR3 DNA reads TGTGCCAGCAGTCTACGGGGGGCGGGCACAGATACGCAGTATTTT.

Relative to its sample, this clone is medium-sized. The chain links TRBV5-4 to TRBJ1-1, with D tentatively TRBD1 (5 bases). The CDR3 contains 18 residues. CDR1 and CDR2 from the germline V gene are SGHNT and YYREEE (reference sequence). V dropped 4 bases and J dropped 4 bases, with 26 bases sitting between them. The CDR3 here is CASSPKFGIRGVGTEAFF. As DNA, the CDR3 is TGTGCCAGCAGCCCGAAGTTTGGTATTCGGGGGGTCGGCACTGAAGCTTTCTTT.

This clone was counted between two and nine times. The chain links TRBV7-9 to TRBJ2-3; D is ambiguous. The CDR3 covers 16 residues. From germline, CDR1 is SEHNR and CDR2 FQNEAQ (reference sequence). The ends were cut back, 0 bases at V and 0 bases at J, with 10 bases in the middle. The CDR3 is CASSLAQRSSTDTQYF. As DNA, the CDR3 is TGTGCCAGCAGCTTAGCTCAGCGCTCTAGCACAGATACGCAGTATTTT.

The chain has TRBV5-8 and TRBJ2-1, with a possible D match to TRBD2 (6 bases). This CDR3 has 13 residues. Germline loops: CDR1 SGHTS, CDR2 YDEGEE. The germline V and J ends were trimmed by 2 bases and 8 bases, with 11 bases remaining between them. This CDR3 is CASSFRGGDEQFF. In DNA, the CDR3 is TGTGCCAGCAGCTTCCGGGGCGGGGATGAGCAGTTCTTC.

This clone was recorded a few times. The chain employs TRBV28 and TRBJ2-5; a possible D gene is TRBD2 (6 bases). The CDR3 covers 14 residues. Deletions cut 6 bases from V and 2 bases from J, with 13 bases between. Germline V gives CDR1 MDHEN, CDR2 SYDVKM. The CDR3 sequence is CASRVEGGQETQYF. The CDR3 DNA reads as TGTGCCAGCAGGGTGGAGGGTGGTCAAGAGACCCAGTACTTC.

The V call is TRBV2, the J call TRBJ2-3; 9 bases are shared with TRBD1. The CDR3 runs to 14 residues. Germline assignment: CDR1 SNHLY and CDR2 FYNNEI. The junction had 5 bases not matched to a gene; V was cut back by 6 bases and J by 4 bases. CDR3 loop: CASRTDRGSDTQYF. In DNA, the CDR3 is TGTGCCAGCAGGACGGACAGGGGTTCAGATACGCAGTATTTT.

This clone was counted between two and nine times. The V call is TRBV7-9, the J call TRBJ1-4; 7 bases line up with TRBD1. CDR1 is SEHNR and CDR2 is FQNEAQ in the germline V gene (reference sequence). The ends lost 5 bases at V and 8 bases at J; junction bases unmatched: 11. CDR3 length: 15 residues. CDR3 DNA sequence: TGTGCCAGCAGCACCTCGACAGGGTGGTTAGAAAAACTGTTTTTT. Translating gives CASSTSTGWLEKLFF.

V is TRBV5-4 and J is TRBJ1-2; 8 bases fit TRBD1. V shed 4 bases and J 4 bases; nucleotides not matched to a gene: 6. From germline, CDR1 is SGHNT and CDR2 YYREEE (reference sequence). This CDR3 region has 14 residues. The CDR3 bases are TGTGCCAGCAGCGGGCGGGGACAGGTCTATGGCTACACCTTC. Translated: CASSGRGQVYGYTF. The full variable domain, its missing parts supplied by reference TRBV5-4 and TRBJ1-2, is ETGVTQSPTHLIKTRGQQVTLRCSSQSGHNTVSWYQQALGQGPQFIFQYYREEENGRGNFPPRFSGLQFPNYSSELNVNALELDDSALYLCASSGRGQVYGYTFGSGTRLTVV.

This chain connects TRBV30 to TRBJ2-7; the D gene is possibly TRBD1 (6 bases). Trimming left V 1 base short and J 9 bases short, with 16 bases between. The germline V gene encodes CDR1 GTSNPN and CDR2 SVGIG (reference sequence). CDR3 length: 13 amino acids. CDR3 sequence (DNA): TGTGCCTGGAGTGGACCACAGGGTTCTGGGCAGTACTTC. It codes for CAWSGPQGSGQYF.

This clone was recorded only once. The chain is built from TRBV9 and TRBJ2-1; no clear D. This CDR3 contains 14 residues. The V gene's germline CDR1 is SGDLS and CDR2 YYNGEE. Trimming pared 4 bases from V and 7 bases from J, leaving 15 bases between. In nucleotides, the CDR3 is TGTGCCAGCAGCCCGAGGTCTGTGGCGAATGAGCAGTTCTTC. It is translated as CASSPRSVANEQFF.

This clone turned up a few times. The V gene is TRBV6-1, the J gene TRBJ2-1; 8 nucleotides agree with TRBD2. Losses at the gene ends were 5 bases for V and 8 bases for J; bases not matched to a gene: 8. Per germline, CDR1 MNHNS and CDR2 SASEGT. This CDR3 is built from 14 residues. In DNA, the CDR3 is TGTGCCAGCAGTTCGACTAGCGCATTTGATGAGCAGTTCTTC. It translates to CASSSTSAFDEQFF.

The CDR3 region is CASSPRDMSSGNTIYF. CDR3 nucleotide sequence: TGTGCCAGCAGCCCCCGGGACATGTCCTCTGGAAACACCATATATTTT. The chain couples TRBV7-8 to TRBJ1-3, with D perhaps matching TRBD1 (6 bases). V lost 5 bases to trimming and J lost 0 bases, with 14 bases between them. This CDR3 spans 16 amino acids. Germline loops: CDR1 SGHVS, CDR2 FQNEAQ.

V and J are TRBV19 and TRBJ2-5, with 8 bases matching TRBD2. The V segment lost 5 bases and the J segment 4 bases; nucleotides outside the gene matches: 9. Per the germline V gene, CDR1 is LNHDA and CDR2 is SQIVND (reference sequence). The CDR3 extends over 15 amino acids. The CDR3 nucleotides read TGTGCCAGTAGTTTCGGGGGGGGGCCGCCAGAGACCCAGTACTTC. The encoded protein is CASSFGGGPPETQYF.

This clone appeared once. The V gene is TRBV19, the J gene TRBJ2-1; no firm D call. V lost 5 bases, J lost 12 bases, and 14 bases lay in between. The CDR3 runs to 12 residues. Germline lookup yields CDR1 LNHDA and CDR2 SQIVND (reference sequence). The DNA for the CDR3 is TGTGCCAGTAGTGACCTTCCCGCAGGGCAGTTCTTC. Residues: CASSDLPAGQFF.

The rearrangement joins TRBV5-1 to TRBJ2-7; 8 bases are shared with TRBD1. Germline V gene lookup returns CDR1 SGHRS and CDR2 YFSETQ. The CDR3 consists of 13 residues. The junction had 7 bases not matched to a gene; V was cut back by 0 bases and J by 11 bases. CDR3 coding DNA: TGCGCCAGCAGCTTGGAACAGGGGGTACCGAAGTACTTC. This encodes CASSLEQGVPKYF.

V gene TRBV6-1 combines with J gene TRBJ2-7; 12 bases line up with TRBD2. CDR1 and CDR2 from the germline V gene are MNHNS and SASEGT. This CDR3 spans 15 amino acids. The J segment lost 0 bases and the V segment lost 7 bases, leaving 4 bases of the junction unmatched. CDR3 in DNA: TGTGCCAGCACTGGACTAGCGGGGAGCTCCTACGAGCAGTACGTC. Its protein is CASTGLAGSSYEQYV.